These 21 T cell receptor beta chains originate from one sample sequenced in a study of T cell repertoires in ileal Crohn's disease. Repertoires were generated with immunoSEQ multiplex PCR, while TCRdb's copy carries only in-frame clones and drops some. The sample comprises around 14,000 clones, over 65% of which are singletons, and roughly 4% rests with the top ten. Sequencing was performed on ileal tissue. The receptors come from an adult with Crohn's disease.

The chain carries TRBV5-1 and TRBJ2-6, with 7 bases aligning to TRBD1. Trimming removed 0 bases from V and 4 bases from J; junction bases left unmatched: 7. Germline CDR1 reads SGHRS; CDR2 reads YFSETQ. The CDR3 is 17 residues long. This CDR3 is CASSLVATGPGANVLTF. The CDR3 coding sequence is TGCGCCAGCAGCTTGGTCGCGACAGGGCCCGGGGCCAACGTCCTGACTTTC.

The chain uses TRBV12-5 and TRBJ1-4; D remains ambiguous. The CDR3 extends over 12 amino acids. The V gene lost 8 bases and the J gene lost 8 bases, with 12 bases spanning the gap. CDR1 and CDR2 (germline): LGHNT, FRNRAP. The CDR3 here is CASSGGQEKLFF. CDR3 DNA sequence: TGTGCTAGTTCCGGTGGGCAAGAAAAACTGTTTTTT.

V usage is TRBV11-2 and J usage is TRBJ2-3, with 7 bases that match TRBD2. The CDR3 is 14 amino acids. V lost 6 bases, J lost 2 bases, and 5 bases stayed unmatched. Germline V gives CDR1 SGHAT, CDR2 FQNNGV. The CDR3 sequence: CASRPGLNTDTQYF. The DNA of the CDR3 is TGTGCCAGCAGACCGGGACTAAACACAGATACGCAGTATTTT.

The CDR3, as DNA: TGTGCCAGCAGCTTAGTGGGCCAGGGTGGCACTAATGAAAAACTGTTTTTT. Encoded protein: CASSLVGQGGTNEKLFF. The V and J genes are TRBV7-9 and TRBJ1-4; maybe TRBD1 (5 bases). The germline CDR1 and CDR2 sequences are SEHNR and FQNEAQ (reference sequence). This CDR3 comprises 17 residues. The ends were cut back, 1 base at V and 2 bases at J, with 14 bases in the middle.

Here the CDR3 reads CAIRGERESTDTQYF. The CDR3 nucleotides are TGTGCCATCAGGGGGGAGCGGGAGAGCACAGATACGCAGTATTTT. J is TRBJ2-3 and V is TRBV10-3, with 8 bases that match TRBD2. The CDR3 totals 15 residues. The V and J ends lost 6 bases and 0 bases, in that order; junction bases with no gene match: 5. Per the germline V gene, CDR1 is ENHRY and CDR2 is SYGVKD.

This clone was seen a few times. The chain joins TRBV27 to TRBJ1-5, with D hard to call. Per the germline V gene, CDR1 is MNHEY and CDR2 is SMNVEV (reference sequence). This CDR3 has 14 residues. Trimming pared 1 base from V and 3 bases from J, leaving 7 bases between. CDR3 sequence: CASSLLSNNQPQHF. DNA of the CDR3: TGTGCCAGCAGTTTATTATCTAACAATCAGCCCCAGCATTTT.

This chain joins TRBV7-9 and TRBJ2-7; D is perhaps TRBD1 (6 bases). CDR3 size: 14 residues. V was shortened by 5 bases and J by 7 bases, with 18 bases between the two germline ends. Germline CDR1 is SEHNR and CDR2 is FQNEAQ (reference sequence). The CDR3 coding sequence is TGTGCCAGCAGCCTCAGGGGCGCAGCTGAAGAGCAGTACTTC. Translated: CASSLRGAAEEQYF.

CDR3 bases: TGTGCCAGCAGCTTAGAACAGGGTTACGGAAACACCATATATTTT. This encodes CASSLEQGYGNTIYF. The rearrangement uses TRBV7-9 and TRBJ1-3, with D possibly TRBD1 on 6 matching bases. CDR1 and CDR2 (germline): SEHNR, FQNEAQ (reference sequence). This CDR3 is built from 15 residues. The V end was cut by 1 base, the J end by 4 bases, with 11 bases between.

As regards this clone: The sample has other DNA sequences that encode this CDR3 too. The chain recombines TRBV6-5 with TRBJ2-3; D is perhaps TRBD2 (6 bases). V was clipped by 0 bases and J by 2 bases, with 9 bases between them. Germline V lookup: CDR1 MNHEY, CDR2 SVGAGI. This CDR3 contains 15 residues. CDR3 in DNA: TGTGCCAGCAGTTACTCCGGGACTTACACAGATACGCAGTATTTT. Protein: CASSYSGTYTDTQYF.

The rearrangement joins TRBV5-1 to TRBJ2-1; 10 bases agree with TRBD1. With 0 bases clipped from V and 8 bases from J, the junction kept 2 bases outside the gene matches. The length of the CDR3 is 14 residues. Germline CDR1 is SGHRS and CDR2 is YFSETQ. The CDR3 DNA reads TGCGCCAGCAGCTTGGTGACAGGGGGCGATGAGCAGTTCTTC. Its protein product is CASSLVTGGDEQFF.

The gene calls are TRBV5-1 and TRBJ1-2; weak D call: TRBD1 (6 bases). The CDR3 spans 12 residues. From germline, CDR1 is SGHRS and CDR2 YFSETQ. Trimming removed 6 bases at V and 8 bases at J, with 14 bases between. This chain's CDR3 is CASTWTAPGYTF. The CDR3 DNA follows: TGCGCCAGCACCTGGACAGCGCCGGGCTACACCTTC. The whole variable domain, remainder taken from reference TRBV5-1 and TRBJ1-2, is KAGVTQTPRYLIKTRGQQVTLSCSPISGHRSVSWYQQTPGQGLQFLFEYFSETQRNKGNFPGRFSGRQFSNSRSEMNVSTLELGDSALYLCASTWTAPGYTFGSGTRLTVV.

This clone has a handful of counts. Here the CDR3 DNA reads TGCGCCAGCAGCCTGGGGGGAGAGAGGTACAATGAGCAGTTCTTC. As protein: CASSLGGERYNEQFF. The gene calls are TRBV5-1 and TRBJ2-1; weak D call: TRBD2 (6 bases). This CDR3 is 15 amino acids long. Germline CDR1 reads SGHRS; CDR2 reads YFSETQ. Trimming took 4 bases from V and 4 from J, leaving 15 bases between them.

This clone was counted a few times. The chain recombines TRBV19 with TRBJ2-1; TRBD2 matches 9 bases. Germline V CDR1 and CDR2: LNHDA, SQIVND (reference sequence). The J segment lost 4 bases and the V segment lost 1 base, leaving 5 bases of the junction unmatched. This CDR3 spans 16 amino acids. CDR3 amino acids: CASSIGRGGGYNEQFF. Written as DNA, the CDR3 is TGTGCCAGTAGTATAGGCCGCGGGGGGGGGTACAATGAGCAGTTCTTC. The full variable domain, its missing parts supplied by reference TRBV19 and TRBJ2-1, is DGGITQSPKYLFRKEGQNVTLSCEQNLNHDAMYWYRQDPGQGLRLIYYSQIVNDFQKGDIAEGYSVSREKKESFPLTVTSAQKNPTAFYLCASSIGRGGGYNEQFFGPGTRLTVL.

This clone was observed a single time. The chain links TRBV6-1 to TRBJ2-7; D call uncertain. The V end lost 6 bases, the J end lost 4 bases, and 16 bases lay between the germline ends. This CDR3 region has 14 residues. Germline V gene lookup returns CDR1 MNHNS and CDR2 SASEGT. As DNA, the CDR3 is TGTGCCAGCAGCCAACCTTACCGAGAGTACGAGCAGTACTTC. This gives the protein CASSQPYREYEQYF.

The chain couples TRBV29-1 to TRBJ2-7; perhaps TRBD1 as D (5 bases). Germline CDR1 and CDR2: SQVTM and ANQGSEA. Trimming took 6 bases from V and 2 from J, leaving 8 bases between them. This CDR3 is 11 amino acids long. DNA of the CDR3: TGCAGCGTCGGACATACCTACGAGCAGTACTTC. Translation: CSVGHTYEQYF.

This clone has a handful of counts. The chain couples TRBV2 to TRBJ2-1; the match to TRBD2 covers 11 bases. CDR3 size: 14 residues. J was trimmed by 4 bases and V by 8 bases; bases with no gene match: 4. CDR1 is SNHLY, CDR2 FYNNEI, per germline. The CDR3 region has the DNA TGTGCCAGCCAAGCTAGCGGGAGGTACAATGAGCAGTTCTTC. It specifies CASQASGRYNEQFF.

This rearrangement joins TRBV30 to TRBJ2-1; TRBD2 might be the D (6 bases). Trimming left V 3 bases short and J 4 bases short, with 13 bases between. The length of the CDR3 is 14 residues. Germline CDR1 reads GTSNPN; CDR2 reads SVGIG (reference sequence). The CDR3 DNA reads TGTGCCTGGAGGGGTGGGGGGAAATACAATGAGCAGTTCTTC. Its translation is CAWRGGGKYNEQFF.

This chain connects TRBV5-1 to TRBJ1-2; 10 bases align to TRBD1. After removal of 4 bases from V and 4 bases from J, the junction contained 10 bases not matched to a gene. CDR1 and CDR2 from the germline V gene are SGHRS and YFSETQ. The CDR3 consists of 16 residues. Here the CDR3 DNA reads TGCGCCAGCAGCACAGGCGGGACAGGGGAGGTCTATGGCTACACCTTC. Amino acid sequence: CASSTGGTGEVYGYTF. The variable domain in full, completed from reference TRBV5-1 and TRBJ1-2, reads KAGVTQTPRYLIKTRGQQVTLSCSPISGHRSVSWYQQTPGQGLQFLFEYFSETQRNKGNFPGRFSGRQFSNSRSEMNVSTLELGDSALYLCASSTGGTGEVYGYTFGSGTRLTVV.

The CDR3 protein is CASSLQGLDTEAFF. In DNA form, the CDR3 reads TGCGCCAGCAGCTTACAGGGGTTGGACACTGAAGCTTTCTTT. The chain links TRBV5-1 to TRBJ1-1; 7 positions match TRBD1. V lost 2 bases and J lost 3; bases outside the gene matches: 4. CDR3 size: 14 residues. Germline V CDR1 and CDR2: SGHRS, YFSETQ. Looking up the rest from reference TRBV5-1 and TRBJ1-1 gives the full variable domain: KAGVTQTPRYLIKTRGQQVTLSCSPISGHRSVSWYQQTPGQGLQFLFEYFSETQRNKGNFPGRFSGRQFSNSRSEMNVSTLELGDSALYLCASSLQGLDTEAFFGQGTRLTVV.

This chain joins TRBV19 and TRBJ1-5, with 7 bases that match TRBD1. CDR3 length equals 15 residues. Looked up from germline, CDR1 is LNHDA and CDR2 is SQIVND (reference sequence). With V trimmed by 0 bases and J by 6 bases, 5 bases remained unmatched. CDR3 DNA: TGTGCCAGTAGTATAGATAACAGGGGAACTCAGCCCCAGCATTTT. Its protein is CASSIDNRGTQPQHF.

The chain has TRBV28 and TRBJ1-5; TRBD1 is a possible D gene (5 bases). Between the trimmed V and J ends, which lost 6 bases and 3 bases, there was a span of 15 bases. The CDR3 totals 15 residues. CDR1 MDHEN and CDR2 SYDVKM come from the germline V gene. The CDR3 DNA follows: TGTGCCAGCAGACCACAGGCCAGCCCCAATCAGCCCCAGCATTTT. Protein product: CASRPQASPNQPQHF.